This T cell receptor beta chain came from a study of early T cells in non-severe SARS-CoV-2 infection. At the level of the study: Sequencing was performed on bulk RNA from unsorted whole blood, leaving chains unpaired.

Study-level results: There was a bias toward anti-spike CD8 responses in VDJdb matching, which missed private and CD4 specificities.

Unique molecular identifiers tagged individual cDNA molecules. TCRdb passed the 5' RACE reads through MiXCR, listing each CDR3 protein once. The sample comprises about 66,000 distinct CDR3 sequences, less than 20% of which are singletons, and under 9% rests with the top ten. CDR1 and CDR2 (germline): GTSNPN, SVGIG (reference sequence). V lost 4 bases and J lost 0, with 10 bases in between. CDR3 length: 14 residues. Regarding this clonotype: Its antigen is not identified.

This specimen consisted of whole blood, obtained at baseline. This chain uses TRBV30 with TRBJ1-5, with D uncertain. This TCR was sampled from an adult who was a healthcare worker with PCR-confirmed SARS-CoV-2 infection or an uninfected control (not recorded which). CDR3: CAWTAPYSNQPQHF. CDR3 sequence (DNA): TGTGCCTGGACTGCGCCATATAGCAATCAGCCCCAGCATTTT. The complete variable domain, with remaining parts taken from reference TRBV30 and TRBJ1-5, reads SQTIHQWPATLVQPVGSPLSLECTVEGTSNPNLYWYRQAAGRGLQLLFYSVGIGQISSEVPQNLSASRPQDRQFILSSKKLLLSDSGFYLCAWTAPYSNQPQHFGDGTRLSIL.